Shown below are 20 T cell receptor beta chains from a single sample sequenced in a study of blood T cell repertoires in COVID-19 (dated by TCRdb to 2018 to 2020). Libraries were made using the immunoSEQ multiplex PCR assay. TCRdb holds this immuneACCESS table with in-frame rearrangements only. Some clones are missing; in checked studies, unresolved V genes explain under half, and the rest has no known cause. The sample yields about 300,000 clones; 85% to 90% were counted once. Less than 3.5% of the sample is in the top ten clones. Sequencing was carried out using PBMCs or T cells enriched from blood (not recorded which). The receptors come from a woman aged 45-59 years who had been exposed to COVID-19.

CDR3 DNA sequence: TGCGCCAGCAGGTCGGCGGGAAACAATGAGCAGTTCTTC. Amino acids: CASRSAGNNEQFF. The chain combines TRBV5-1 with TRBJ2-1; weak D call: TRBD2 (6 bases). Trimming pared 5 bases from V and 5 bases from J, leaving 11 bases between. CDR3 length: 13 residues. CDR1 is SGHRS and CDR2 is YFSETQ in the germline V gene.

The chain couples TRBV15 to TRBJ1-6; 11 bases are shared with TRBD1. Per germline, CDR1 LNHNV and CDR2 YYDKDF (reference sequence). The CDR3 spans 15 residues. Trimming removed 4 bases from V and 10 bases from J; junction bases left unmatched: 6. CDR3 nucleotides: TGTGCCACCAGCACCCGGACAGGGGGCATCTCACCCCTCCACTTT. It encodes CATSTRTGGISPLHF.

The rearrangement uses TRBV2 and TRBJ1-1; D unresolved. Germline values: CDR1 SNHLY, CDR2 FYNNEI. This CDR3 has 13 amino acids. V was trimmed by 10 bases and J by 0 bases, leaving 12 bases between them. The CDR3 is CATNPEMNTEAFF. For the CDR3, the DNA is TGTGCCACCAATCCGGAGATGAACACTGAAGCTTTCTTT.

The sample holds one count of this clone. The CDR3: CAWSLDRRNTGELFF. CDR3 coding DNA: TGTGCCTGGAGTCTAGACAGGCGCAACACCGGGGAGCTGTTTTTT. The chain is built from TRBV30 and TRBJ2-2, with D possibly being TRBD1 (6 bases). Germline V lookup: CDR1 GTSNPN, CDR2 SVGIG (reference sequence). V was pared by 2 bases and J by 2 bases, with 12 bases between. The CDR3 contains 15 residues.

The chain recombines TRBV18 with TRBJ1-2; 7 bases map to TRBD1. Germline loops: CDR1 KGHSH, CDR2 LQKENI. J was trimmed by 4 bases and V by 4 bases; bases with no gene match: 6. The CDR3 length is 14 residues. CDR3 nucleotides: TGTGCCAGCTCACTCGATCGGACAGGCTATGGCTACACCTTC. Protein: CASSLDRTGYGYTF.

The CDR3 reads CASNWQLNTEAFF. CDR3 nucleotide sequence: TGTGCCAGCAATTGGCAATTGAACACTGAAGCTTTCTTT. The chain recombines TRBV2 with TRBJ1-1; unclear D gene. This CDR3 has 13 residues. The ends were cut back, 7 bases at V and 0 bases at J, with 9 bases in the middle. Germline V gene lookup returns CDR1 SNHLY and CDR2 FYNNEI.

V usage is TRBV7-6 and J usage is TRBJ2-7, with D possibly matching TRBD1 (8 bases). Germline assignment: CDR1 SGHVS and CDR2 FNYEAQ. V gave up 1 base and J gave up 3 bases, with 22 bases separating them. The CDR3 is 18 amino acids. The CDR3 loop reads CASSLGVGGGQANYEQYF. The CDR3 region has the DNA TGTGCCAGCAGCTTAGGGGTGGGCGGGGGACAGGCGAACTACGAGCAGTACTTC.

V gene TRBV28 combines with J gene TRBJ1-5; D unresolved. From germline, CDR1 is MDHEN and CDR2 SYDVKM. The CDR3 length is 15 residues. Trimming pared 5 bases from V and 3 bases from J, leaving 14 bases between. The CDR3 DNA sequence: TGTGCCAGCAGTAGAGTCCCGGGATTCAATCAGCCCCAGCATTTT. Residues: CASSRVPGFNQPQHF.

The chain carries TRBV7-2 and TRBJ2-5; the match to TRBD2 covers 10 bases. V lost 3 bases, J lost 5 bases, and 6 bases stayed unmatched. The CDR3 consists of 15 residues. Looked up from germline, CDR1 is SGHTA and CDR2 is FQGNSA. The CDR3 here is CASSFKAGGLETQYF. The CDR3, as DNA: TGTGCCAGCAGCTTCAAAGCGGGGGGGCTGGAGACCCAGTACTTC.

J is TRBJ2-5 and V is TRBV19; 7 bases line up with TRBD1. CDR1 and CDR2 (germline): LNHDA, SQIVND (reference sequence). There are 13 residues in the CDR3. Trimming took 2 bases from V and 5 from J; bases not matched to a gene: 2. This CDR3 is CASSIRQGETQYF. For the CDR3, the DNA is TGTGCCAGTAGTATACGACAGGGTGAGACCCAGTACTTC. The full variable domain, in which reference TRBV19 and TRBJ2-5 provide the parts outside the CDR3, is DGGITQSPKYLFRKEGQNVTLSCEQNLNHDAMYWYRQDPGQGLRLIYYSQIVNDFQKGDIAEGYSVSREKKESFPLTVTSAQKNPTAFYLCASSIRQGETQYFGPGTRLLVL.

This chain links TRBV6-1 with TRBJ2-2; possible D gene TRBD1, 5 bases. The V gene's germline CDR1 is MNHNS and CDR2 SASEGT. The CDR3 runs 16 residues. The ends were cut back, 3 bases at V and 4 bases at J, with 15 bases in the middle. In nucleotides, the CDR3 is TGTGCCAGCAGTGAGTTCAGGGTACGTGGCACCGGGGAGCTGTTTTTT. Its protein is CASSEFRVRGTGELFF.

The chain is built from TRBV6-5 and TRBJ1-1; D unclear. V was trimmed by 0 bases and J by 7 bases, leaving 12 bases between them. The CDR3 length is 14 residues. From germline, CDR1 is MNHEY and CDR2 SVGAGI. CDR3 nucleotide sequence: TGTGCCAGCAGTTACTCGAAACTGAGGATTGAAGCTTTCTTT. Translated, it gives CASSYSKLRIEAFF.

The chain is built from TRBV5-1 and TRBJ2-3; D is unclear. Trimming left V 0 bases short and J 6 bases short, with 11 bases between. The CDR3 contains 14 residues. Germline CDR1 SGHRS, CDR2 YFSETQ. This CDR3 is CASSLELGLDTQYF. The CDR3 bases are TGCGCCAGCAGCTTGGAGCTAGGCCTGGATACGCAGTATTTT.

The chain joins TRBV6-1 to TRBJ2-4, with D hard to call. CDR3 length: 17 residues. V lost 1 base, J lost 1 base, and 14 bases lay in between. CDR1 and CDR2 from the germline V gene are MNHNS and SASEGT. The CDR3 DNA reads as TGTGCCAGCAGTGAAGGGTTGTCCCGGTCGGCCAAAAACATTCAGTACTTC. Translation: CASSEGLSRSAKNIQYF.

The chain employs TRBV28 and TRBJ2-5; 10 nucleotides match TRBD2. Germline lookup yields CDR1 MDHEN and CDR2 SYDVKM. V lost 5 bases to trimming and J lost 0 bases; unmatched junction nucleotides: 3. The CDR3 runs to 15 residues. This chain's CDR3 is CASSLTSGDQETQYF. DNA for the CDR3: TGTGCCAGCAGTCTTACTAGCGGGGACCAAGAGACCCAGTACTTC.

The rearrangement joins TRBV7-9 to TRBJ1-6; D gene unclear. Between the trimmed V and J ends, which lost 5 bases and 10 bases, there was a span of 9 bases. CDR1 and CDR2 (germline): SEHNR, FQNEAQ (reference sequence). CDR3 length: 12 residues. The CDR3 here is CASSRSGSPLHF. DNA of the CDR3: TGTGCCAGCAGCCGATCAGGATCACCCCTCCACTTT.

The V gene is TRBV2, the J gene TRBJ1-5; 10 nucleotides line up with TRBD1. CDR1 and CDR2 from the germline V gene are SNHLY and FYNNEI. The J segment lost 5 bases and the V segment lost 6 bases, leaving 4 bases of the junction unmatched. CDR3 size: 14 residues. DNA for the CDR3: TGTGCCAGCAGGGGGGGACAGGGGTATCAGCCCCAGCATTTT. Amino acid sequence: CASRGGQGYQPQHF.

This chain links TRBV9 with TRBJ1-3, with unresolved D. This CDR3 comprises 18 residues. The V end lost 3 bases, the J end lost 0 bases, and 19 bases lay between the germline ends. The V gene's germline CDR1 is SGDLS and CDR2 YYNGEE. For the CDR3, the DNA is TGTGCCAGCAGCGGGTCGGGAGAAGGCACCATCTCTGGAAACACCATATATTTT. As protein: CASSGSGEGTISGNTIYF.

In this sample, this clone turned up a few times. V gene TRBV6-2 or TRBV6-3 combines with J gene TRBJ2-5, with a tentative D call TRBD2 (5 bases). V lost 6 bases, J lost 4 bases, and 15 bases lay in between. Germline V CDR1 and CDR2: MNHEY, SVGEGT. This CDR3 is 14 amino acids long. CDR3 in DNA: TGTGCCAGCAGCCAGAGGGTTCTCGGAGAGACCCAGTACTTC. Residues: CASSQRVLGETQYF.

The chain combines TRBV5-1 with TRBJ1-2; 8 bases align to TRBD1. Germline V gene sequence: CDR1 SGHRS, CDR2 YFSETQ. CDR3 length equals 14 residues. V was clipped by 4 bases and J by 6 bases; unmatched bases: 8. The DNA for the CDR3 is TGCGCCAGCAGCCTCGTCGGACAGGGAGATGGCTACACCTTC. Protein product: CASSLVGQGDGYTF.